Listed here are 30 T cell receptor beta chains from one sample, sequenced in a study of OX40 agonist ivuxolimab in advanced cancers. Some clones are missing from TCRdb's copy, which holds only in-frame ones; the method was immunoSEQ multiplex PCR. Among just under 20,000 clones, around three quarters were seen once, and the ten largest hold 33%. The sample here was CD4+ or CD8+ T cells sorted from blood, taken in a trial of the OX40 agonist ivuxolimab. These receptor sequences come from an adult with an advanced solid tumor such as melanoma, head and neck, liver or kidney cancer.

The chain employs TRBV28 and TRBJ2-1, with TRBD2 matching 13 bases. CDR3 length: 15 residues. CDR1 MDHEN and CDR2 SYDVKM come from the germline V gene. The junction had 4 bases not matched to a gene; V was cut back by 8 bases and J by 3 bases. As DNA, the CDR3 is TGTGCCAGCTCCCGACTAGCGGGAGGCTACAATGAGCAGTTCTTC. Its protein product is CASSRLAGGYNEQFF. The full variable domain, rest sourced from reference TRBV28 and TRBJ2-1, is DVKVTQSSRYLVKRTGEKVFLECVQDMDHENMFWYRQDPGLGLRLIYFSYDVKMKEKGDIPEGYSVSREKKERFSLILESASTNQTSMYLCASSRLAGGYNEQFFGPGTRLTVL.

This clone was detected many times. The rearrangement uses TRBV11-1 and TRBJ2-1; 7 bases agree with TRBD2. The germline gives CDR1 SGHAT, CDR2 FQDESV (reference sequence). The CDR3 is made up of 14 amino acids. V shed 8 bases and J 3 bases; nucleotides not matched to a gene: 7. Written as DNA, the CDR3 is TGTGCCAGCCAAGGGGCTAGCGGCTACAATGAGCAGTTCTTC. Its protein is CASQGASGYNEQFF.

The chain has TRBV9 and TRBJ1-1; a possible D gene is TRBD1 (5 bases). The germline V and J ends were trimmed by 1 base and 4 bases, with 14 bases remaining between them. The length of the CDR3 is 15 residues. Germline lookup yields CDR1 SGDLS and CDR2 YYNGEE. DNA for the CDR3: TGTGCCAGCAGCGTATTTGGGCAGGGATCCACTGAAGCTTTCTTT. It encodes CASSVFGQGSTEAFF.

V gene TRBV9 combines with J gene TRBJ1-2; 9 nucleotides align to TRBD1. Germline V lookup: CDR1 SGDLS, CDR2 YYNGEE. V trimming: 0 bases; J trimming: 6 bases; junction bases outside the gene matches: 9. The CDR3 has 16 amino acids. CDR3 loop: CASSVGTGATTHGYTF. DNA of the CDR3: TGTGCCAGCAGCGTAGGGACAGGGGCGACCACCCATGGCTACACCTTC.

The chain carries TRBV11-2 and TRBJ2-1; D is possibly TRBD2 (6 bases). The CDR3 totals 18 residues. The germline V gene encodes CDR1 SGHAT and CDR2 FQNNGV. V was clipped by 8 bases and J by 0 bases, with 23 bases between them. For the CDR3, the DNA is TGTGCCAGCGGCAGACCGCCCGGGAGCTCCCGCTCCTACAATGAGCAGTTCTTC. Translating it yields CASGRPPGSSRSYNEQFF.

In this sample, this clone turned up many times. CDR3 protein: CASSFIGRSEAFF. In nucleotides, the CDR3 is TGTGCCAGCAGCTTCATAGGGAGATCTGAAGCTTTCTTT. The V call is TRBV5-8, the J call TRBJ1-1; D unresolved. The germline CDR1 and CDR2 sequences are SGHTS and YDEGEE. V was shortened by 2 bases and J by 6 bases, with 11 bases between the two germline ends. The CDR3 spans 13 residues.

V gene TRBV7-9 combines with J gene TRBJ2-7; TRBD2 matches at 7 bases. The CDR3 runs 14 residues. The V gene's germline CDR1 is SEHNR and CDR2 FQNEAQ (reference sequence). The V gene end was trimmed by 1 base and the J gene end by 4 bases; junction bases not matched to a gene: 4. This CDR3 is CASSLEAGRYEQYF. CDR3 coding DNA: TGTGCCAGCAGCTTAGAAGCGGGAAGATACGAGCAGTACTTC.

The chain joins TRBV5-1 to TRBJ1-2; a possible D gene is TRBD1 (5 bases). Per germline, CDR1 SGHRS and CDR2 YFSETQ. The CDR3 loop spans 14 amino acids. V lost 4 bases to trimming and J lost 4 bases, with 14 bases between them. This chain's CDR3 is CASSTRDVVYGYTF. The CDR3 nucleotides read TGCGCCAGCAGCACCCGGGACGTAGTCTATGGCTACACCTTC.

This clone occurred many times. This sequence joins TRBV2 and TRBJ2-1, with unresolved D. CDR1 and CDR2 from the germline V gene are SNHLY and FYNNEI. The CDR3 contains 11 residues. The germline V and J ends were trimmed by 7 bases and 9 bases, with 10 bases remaining between them. CDR3 coding DNA: TGTGCCAGCATGTCCGTTCGTGAGCAGTTCTTC. Translating gives CASMSVREQFF.

The rearrangement uses TRBV4-3 and TRBJ1-2, with D possibly being TRBD1 (5 bases). The germline V gene has CDR1 LGHNA and CDR2 YSLEER. The CDR3 runs to 13 residues. The V end was cut by 2 bases, the J end by 8 bases, with 12 bases between. The CDR3 reads CASSQTGGRGYTF. CDR3 DNA: TGCGCCAGCAGCCAAACGGGGGGAAGGGGCTACACCTTC.

This clone turned up a few times. This chain joins TRBV4-1 and TRBJ2-7; the match to TRBD2 covers 7 bases. This CDR3 has 15 residues. The germline V gene has CDR1 MGHRA and CDR2 YSYEKL. With 4 bases clipped from V and 0 bases from J, the junction kept 6 bases outside the gene matches. The chain's CDR3 is CASSRAGTTSYEQYF. In DNA form, the CDR3 reads TGCGCCAGCAGCCGCGCAGGGACTACCTCCTACGAGCAGTACTTC.

V usage is TRBV11-2 and J usage is TRBJ1-1; D may be TRBD1 (5 bases). The CDR3 sequence is 16 residues long. V dropped 2 bases and J dropped 2 bases, with 15 bases sitting between them. From germline, CDR1 is SGHAT and CDR2 FQNNGV. The CDR3 reads CASSLIAGRLNTEAFF. CDR3 in DNA: TGTGCCAGCAGCTTAATCGCAGGGCGGTTAAACACTGAAGCTTTCTTT.

The chain has TRBV13 and TRBJ2-2; TRBD2 matches at 8 bases. V trimming: 0 bases; J trimming: 4 bases; junction bases outside the gene matches: 7. The V gene's germline CDR1 is PRHDT and CDR2 FYEKMQ (reference sequence). The CDR3 runs to 17 residues. For the CDR3, the DNA is TGTGCCAGCAGCTTAGGGCACCTAGCGGGCCTCACCGGGGAGCTGTTTTTT. Its protein is CASSLGHLAGLTGELFF.

This clone occurred once. The genes are TRBV19 and TRBJ1-5; tentatively, D is TRBD1 (5 bases). This CDR3 contains 12 residues. The germline V and J ends were trimmed by 7 bases and 4 bases, with 8 bases remaining between them. The germline gives CDR1 LNHDA, CDR2 SQIVND (reference sequence). The CDR3 protein is CASTAGNQPQHF. Written as DNA, the CDR3 is TGTGCCAGTACCGCAGGGAATCAGCCCCAGCATTTT.

The chain couples TRBV2 to TRBJ2-3; 9 positions agree with TRBD2. Germline values: CDR1 SNHLY, CDR2 FYNNEI. The V and J ends lost 4 bases and 6 bases, in that order; junction bases with no gene match: 8. CDR3 length: 15 residues. CDR3: CASSGLAGFRDTQYF. The DNA of the CDR3 is TGTGCCAGCAGTGGGCTAGCGGGGTTCAGGGATACGCAGTATTTT.

The chain recombines TRBV2 with TRBJ2-1; TRBD2 matches 9 bases. The germline V gene encodes CDR1 SNHLY and CDR2 FYNNEI. V shed 7 bases, J shed 6 bases, and the junction held 7 bases outside the gene matches. This CDR3 has 14 amino acids. The CDR3 DNA follows: TGTGCCAGCAAATCTAGCGGGACCGGCAATGAGCAGTTCTTC. Residues: CASKSSGTGNEQFF.

In its sample, this clone was seen a few times. The chain combines TRBV25-1 with TRBJ2-2, with 7 nucleotides matching TRBD1. Germline-derived CDR1 and CDR2 are MGHDK and SYGVNS. This CDR3 spans 18 amino acids. Trimming removed 2 bases from V and 2 bases from J; junction bases left unmatched: 11. CDR3 in DNA: TGTGCCAGCAGTGAAGGTTCGGGACAGTCGGACAACACCGGGGAGCTGTTTTTT. As protein: CASSEGSGQSDNTGELFF.

This clone was detected only a few times. The chain has TRBV6-5 and TRBJ2-5, with 8 bases fitting TRBD2. Looked up from germline, CDR1 is MNHEY and CDR2 is SVGAGI. V shed 4 bases, J shed 1 base, and the junction held 5 bases outside the gene matches. The CDR3 is 15 amino acids. The CDR3 is CASSFSGALQETQYF. The CDR3 region has the DNA TGTGCCAGCAGTTTTAGCGGGGCCCTCCAAGAGACCCAGTACTTC.

The rearrangement joins TRBV29-1 to TRBJ2-1; 7 nucleotides agree with TRBD2. V shed 6 bases and J 2 bases; nucleotides not matched to a gene: 10. Germline V gene sequence: CDR1 SQVTM, CDR2 ANQGSEA. This CDR3 comprises 15 residues. CDR3 in DNA: TGCAGCGTCCCAACTAGCGCCGAGCCCTACAATGAGCAGTTCTTC. This encodes CSVPTSAEPYNEQFF.

This sequence joins TRBV10-1 and TRBJ2-5; perhaps TRBD2 as D (6 bases). V dropped 3 bases and J dropped 3 bases, with 8 bases sitting between them. The CDR3 runs 13 residues. Per the germline V gene, CDR1 is WNHNN and CDR2 is SYGVQD (reference sequence). The CDR3 nucleotides are TGCGCCAGCAGTGATTGGAGGGAAGAGACCCAGTACTTC. Amino acids: CASSDWREETQYF.

The chain has TRBV19 and TRBJ2-1; the D gene is possibly TRBD2 (6 bases). The CDR3 runs to 15 residues. V gave up 2 bases and J gave up 8 bases, with 16 bases separating them. Per germline, CDR1 LNHDA and CDR2 SQIVND (reference sequence). The CDR3 DNA reads as TGTGCCAGTAGTATAATAGGTGGGACTCAGGATGAGCAGTTCTTC. This sequence encodes CASSIIGGTQDEQFF.

The sample holds one count of this clone. V is TRBV12-5 and J is TRBJ1-2; TRBD1 agrees at 12 bases. The CDR3 has 16 residues. Germline-derived CDR1 and CDR2 are LGHNT and FRNRAP. After removal of 0 bases from V and 5 bases from J, the junction contained 4 bases not matched to a gene. DNA for the CDR3: TGTGCTAGTGGTTTGGTAGGGACAGGGGGCGGTTATGGCTACACCTTC. Translation: CASGLVGTGGGYGYTF.

This clone counts as medium-sized. The chain carries TRBV6-5 and TRBJ2-1; the D is unclear. Germline-derived CDR1 and CDR2 are MNHEY and SVGAGI. Trimming left V 3 bases short and J 4 bases short, with 4 bases between. The CDR3 is 12 amino acids. CDR3: CASSYGYNEQFF. Written as DNA, the CDR3 is TGTGCCAGCAGTTATGGGTACAATGAGCAGTTCTTC.

This sequence joins TRBV7-9 and TRBJ1-1, with D perhaps TRBD1 (6 bases). V was trimmed by 3 bases and J by 1 base, leaving 9 bases between them. CDR3 length: 14 residues. CDR1 is SEHNR, CDR2 FQNEAQ, per germline (reference sequence). The CDR3 loop reads CASSLGGPNTEAFF. The CDR3 DNA follows: TGTGCCAGCAGCTTGGGGGGGCCGAACACTGAAGCTTTCTTT.

The genes are TRBV7-6 and TRBJ2-5, with a possible D match to TRBD2 (6 bases). The CDR3 sequence is 15 residues long. V was pared by 0 bases and J by 2 bases, with 10 bases between. Germline loops: CDR1 SGHVS, CDR2 FNYEAQ. The CDR3, as DNA: TGTGCCAGCAGCTTAGCGGGGGGATGGCAAGAGACCCAGTACTTC. It is translated as CASSLAGGWQETQYF.

This clone has just one count. This sequence joins TRBV5-6 and TRBJ2-7; perhaps TRBD1 as D (5 bases). Trimming removed 1 base at V and 3 bases at J, with 8 bases between. The germline gives CDR1 SGHDT, CDR2 YYEEEE. CDR3 length: 13 amino acids. The CDR3 loop is CASSLTDSYEQYF. Written as DNA, the CDR3 is TGTGCCAGCAGCTTGACCGACAGCTACGAGCAGTACTTC.

This sequence joins TRBV5-1 and TRBJ2-1; 10 nucleotides align to TRBD2. The V segment lost 4 bases and the J segment 3 bases; nucleotides outside the gene matches: 10. This CDR3 spans 17 amino acids. The germline V gene encodes CDR1 SGHRS and CDR2 YFSETQ. The CDR3 is CASSGLAGVPNYNEQFF. As DNA, the CDR3 is TGCGCCAGCAGCGGCCTAGCGGGAGTACCCAACTACAATGAGCAGTTCTTC.

The rearrangement uses TRBV4-3 and TRBJ2-7, with D possibly TRBD1 on 5 matching bases. Germline V gene lookup returns CDR1 LGHNA and CDR2 YSLEER. There are 15 residues in the CDR3. Trimming cost V 2 bases and J 2 bases, with 13 bases left between them. CDR3 coding DNA: TGCGCCAGCAGCCAATTGGTCGACAGTACCTACGAGCAGTACTTC. Amino acids: CASSQLVDSTYEQYF.

V usage is TRBV10-1 and J usage is TRBJ2-1; D ambiguous. Trimming left V 3 bases short and J 3 bases short, with 0 bases between. Germline V CDR1 and CDR2: WNHNN, SYGVQD (reference sequence). This CDR3 spans 11 amino acids. Written as DNA, the CDR3 is TGCGCCAGCAGTGACTACAATGAGCAGTTCTTC. This gives the protein CASSDYNEQFF.

The table lists this clone with a count of one. The chain has TRBV7-2 and TRBJ1-1; no firm D call. Trimming removed 1 base from V and 1 base from J, with 16 bases in between. Germline V gives CDR1 SGHTA, CDR2 FQGNSA. The CDR3 totals 17 residues. The CDR3 here is CASSLGARPGKNTEAFF. The CDR3 nucleotides read TGTGCCAGCAGCTTAGGTGCCAGACCTGGAAAGAACACTGAAGCTTTCTTT.